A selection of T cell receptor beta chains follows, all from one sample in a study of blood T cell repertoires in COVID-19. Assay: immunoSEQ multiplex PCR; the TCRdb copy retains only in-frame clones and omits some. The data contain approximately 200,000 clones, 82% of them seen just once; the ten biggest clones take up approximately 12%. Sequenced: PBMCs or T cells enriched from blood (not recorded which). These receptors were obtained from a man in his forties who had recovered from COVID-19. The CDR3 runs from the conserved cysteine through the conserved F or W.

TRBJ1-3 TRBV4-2 CASSQNLLSSGNTIYF
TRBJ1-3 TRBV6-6 CASSYGTGAGNTIYF
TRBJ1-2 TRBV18 CASSEAWVREGYTF
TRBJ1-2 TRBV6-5 CASSYSITMEGYTF
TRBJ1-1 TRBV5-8 CASRRQGGMNTEAFF
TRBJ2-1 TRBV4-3 CASSPAPIGGEQFF
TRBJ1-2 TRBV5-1 CASSGGQGHYGYTF
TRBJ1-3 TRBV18 CASSPYPVGSGNTIYF
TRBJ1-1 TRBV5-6 CASSSNRGRGAFF
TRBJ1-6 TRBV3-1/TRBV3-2 CASSRDSVNSPLHF
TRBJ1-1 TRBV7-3 CASSLGAGDTEAFF
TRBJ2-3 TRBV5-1 CASSLGGGADTQYF
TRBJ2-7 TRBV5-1 CASSRMTGGPYEQYF
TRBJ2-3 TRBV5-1 CASSTTRSTDTQYF
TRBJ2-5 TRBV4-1 CASSQDRGDWETQYF
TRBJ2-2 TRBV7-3 CASSRGTANTGELFF
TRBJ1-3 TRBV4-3 CASSQDLNQGWGNTIYF
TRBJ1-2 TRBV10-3 CAISESSQFYGYTF
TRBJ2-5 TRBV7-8 CASSLETGVETQYF
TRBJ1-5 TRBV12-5 CASTGSGQPQHF
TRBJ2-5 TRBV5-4 CASSGKREGGETQYF
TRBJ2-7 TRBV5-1 CASSDGGTATYEQYF
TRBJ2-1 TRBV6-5 CASTPMDRSNEQFF
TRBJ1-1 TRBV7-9 CASGVGVAEAFF
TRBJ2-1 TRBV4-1 CASSHTPGLADNEQFF
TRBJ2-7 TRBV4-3 CASSQDSSGMTYEQYF
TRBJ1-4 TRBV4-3 CASSPGQGNEKLFF
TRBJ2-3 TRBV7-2 CASSLVGTSGALDKYF
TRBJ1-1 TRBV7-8 CASSLVRGYTEAFF
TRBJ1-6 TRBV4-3 CASSQAGQGNSPLHF
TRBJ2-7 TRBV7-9 CASSLAGSYEQYF
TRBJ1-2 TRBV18 CASSPTGTGGGYTF
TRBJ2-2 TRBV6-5 CASSYEVNTGELFF
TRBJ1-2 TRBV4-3 CASNRDFTPGNYGYTF
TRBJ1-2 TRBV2 CASSEESSGRGGNGYTF
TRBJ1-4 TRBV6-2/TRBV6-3 CASSSTPGQYEKLFF
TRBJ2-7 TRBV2 CASNLGGSVYGQYF
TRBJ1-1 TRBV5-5 CASSPYTGAGTEAFF
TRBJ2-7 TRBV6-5 CASVERDRVHEQYF
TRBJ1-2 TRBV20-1 CSARPGEDYTF
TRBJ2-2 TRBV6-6 CASSYSSTGELFF
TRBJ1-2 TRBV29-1 CSVPLRGGNYGYTF